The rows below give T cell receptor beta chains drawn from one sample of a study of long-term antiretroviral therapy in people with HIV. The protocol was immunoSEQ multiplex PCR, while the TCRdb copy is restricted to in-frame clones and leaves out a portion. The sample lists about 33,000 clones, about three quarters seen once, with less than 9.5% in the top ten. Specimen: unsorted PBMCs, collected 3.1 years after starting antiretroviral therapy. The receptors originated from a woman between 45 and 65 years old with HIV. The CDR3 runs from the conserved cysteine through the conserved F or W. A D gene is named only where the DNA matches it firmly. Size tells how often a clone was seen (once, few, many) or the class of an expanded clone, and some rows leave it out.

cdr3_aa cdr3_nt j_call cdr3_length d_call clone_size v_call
CASSLGQGAGITEAFF TGTGCCAGCAGCTTGGGCCAGGGGGCAGGAATCACTGAAGCTTTCTTT TRBJ1-1 16 TRBD1 . TRBV5-8
CASSLNTNTEAFF TGTGCCAGCAGCTTGAATACCAACACTGAAGCTTTCTTT TRBJ1-1 13 . . TRBV5-4
CASSPASGTGSQPQHF TGTGCCAGCAGCCCCGCCTCGGGGACAGGGAGTCAGCCCCAGCATTTT TRBJ1-5 16 TRBD1 . TRBV11-2
CASSVMRGGGYEQYF TGTGCCAGCAGCGTCATGCGGGGGGGCGGTTACGAGCAGTACTTC TRBJ2-7 15 TRBD2 once TRBV11-2
CASSPPWTGFGQYF TGTGCCAGCAGTCCCCCATGGACGGGTTTCGGGCAGTACTTC TRBJ2-7 14 . once TRBV28
CASSIRTGQFMNTEAFF TGTGCCAGTAGTATTCGGACAGGACAGTTTATGAACACTGAAGCTTTCTTT TRBJ1-1 17 TRBD1 once TRBV19
CASSSSQGAGNTIYF TGTGCCAGCAGCTCGTCACAGGGGGCAGGAAACACCATATATTTT TRBJ1-3 15 TRBD1 once TRBV7-8
CASSLNPRDSPLHF TGTGCCAGCAGCTTGAACCCCAGAGATTCACCCCTCCACTTT TRBJ1-6 14 . . TRBV5-5
CASSLVVNTEAFF TGCGCCAGCAGCTTGGTAGTGAACACTGAAGCTTTCTTT TRBJ1-1 13 . once TRBV5-1
CAWTNGLAGGKTQYF TGTGCCTGGACCAACGGTCTAGCGGGGGGGAAGACCCAGTACTTC TRBJ2-5 15 TRBD2 once TRBV30
CASSLGLDGNTEAFF TGCGCCAGCAGCTTAGGCCTGGACGGCAACACTGAAGCTTTCTTT TRBJ1-1 15 . . TRBV5-1
CASSQSGSYNEQFF TGTGCCAGCAGCCAGAGCGGTTCCTACAATGAGCAGTTCTTC TRBJ2-1 14 . . TRBV27
CASRPRQASYNEQFF TGCGCCAGCAGACCCAGACAAGCTTCCTACAATGAGCAGTTCTTC TRBJ2-1 15 . . TRBV5-1
CASTLANTDTQYF TGTGCCAGCACGCTAGCCAACACAGATACGCAGTATTTT TRBJ2-3 13 . . TRBV6-1
CAIKEMNTGELFF TGTGCCATAAAGGAGATGAACACCGGGGAGCTGTTTTTT TRBJ2-2 13 . few TRBV7-9
CASSLFGSSYNEQFF TGTGCCAGCAGCCTATTCGGTAGCTCCTACAATGAGCAGTTCTTC TRBJ2-1 15 . once TRBV5-4
CASRAGQGRTEAFF TGTGCCAGCAGAGCGGGGCAGGGAAGAACTGAAGCTTTCTTT TRBJ1-1 14 . few TRBV5-6
CASSLGGNTGELFF TGTGCCAGCAGCTTAGGGGGGAACACCGGGGAGCTGTTTTTT TRBJ2-2 14 . . TRBV7-9
CASSLWDRTKDNEQFF TGTGCCAGCAGCTTGTGGGACAGAACCAAGGACAATGAGCAGTTCTTC TRBJ2-1 16 TRBD1 . TRBV11-2
CASSQDGTAGNTIYF TGTGCCAGCAGCCAAGATGGGACAGCTGGAAACACCATATATTTT TRBJ1-3 15 TRBD1 . TRBV4-2
CASSPRDNTEAFF TGTGCCAGCAGCCCCCGAGATAACACTGAAGCTTTCTTT TRBJ1-1 13 . once TRBV7-9
CASSTLTGDFTTNEKLFF TGTGCCAGCTCGACACTGACAGGGGACTTCACAACTAATGAAAAACTGTTTTTT TRBJ1-4 18 TRBD1 once TRBV18
CAWSRGQGNQPQHF TGTGCCTGGAGTAGGGGACAGGGGAATCAGCCCCAGCATTTT TRBJ1-5 14 TRBD1 few TRBV30
CASLHTNTGELFF TGTGCCAGCCTACATACGAACACCGGGGAGCTGTTTTTT TRBJ2-2 13 . . TRBV19
CASSRRDIRRTEAFF TGTGCCAGCAGTAGAAGGGACATTCGGAGAACTGAAGCTTTCTTT TRBJ1-1 15 . few TRBV2
CASSLVAGTYNSPLHF TGTGCCAGCAGCTTAGTAGCAGGGACCTATAATTCACCCCTCCACTTT TRBJ1-6 16 . . TRBV11-2
CASSEGQVGRNEQFF TGTGCCAGCAGCGAGGGGCAGGTCGGTAGAAATGAGCAGTTCTTC TRBJ2-1 15 . . TRBV7-3
CASSSHDTQYF TGTGCCAGCAGTTCGCATGATACGCAGTATTTT TRBJ2-3 11 . . TRBV11-2
CASSLEVGQGGNTIYF TGTGCCAGCAGCTTAGAAGTGGGACAGGGCGGAAACACCATATATTTT TRBJ1-3 16 TRBD1 few TRBV7-9
CASSLGVARGYEQYF TGTGCCAGCAGCTTAGGGGTTGCCCGGGGGTACGAGCAGTACTTC TRBJ2-7 15 . . TRBV13
CASSAFGTGHFTF TGCGCCAGCAGCGCGTTCGGGACAGGGCATTTCACCTTC TRBJ1-2 13 TRBD1 once TRBV5-1
CASSLAGGQGTQYF TGTGCCAGCAGCCTAGCGGGGGGGCAGGGGACCCAGTACTTC TRBJ2-5 14 TRBD2 . TRBV7-2
CASSYRGPRSYNEQFF TGTGCCAGCAGTTACCGGGGGCCTCGCTCCTACAATGAGCAGTTCTTC TRBJ2-1 16 . . TRBV6-6
CSVFSGSYGYTF TGCAGCGTTTTCTCCGGGTCCTATGGCTACACCTTC TRBJ1-2 12 . once TRBV29-1
CASSQDDRYGHQPQHF TGTGCCAGCAGCCAGGACGACAGGTATGGGCATCAGCCCCAGCATTTT TRBJ1-5 16 . . TRBV4-2
CASSPGQRGFSETQYF TGTGCCAGCAGCCCGGGGCAGCGGGGGTTTTCAGAGACCCAGTACTTC TRBJ2-5 16 TRBD2 . TRBV11-3
CASSLLGTANEKLFF TGTGCCAGCAGCTTGCTTGGGACAGCAAATGAAAAACTGTTTTTT TRBJ1-4 15 TRBD1 . TRBV7-9
CSVPRGYGYTF TGCAGCGTTCCTCGGGGGTACGGCTACACCTTC TRBJ1-2 11 . . TRBV29-1
CASSLVSTEAFF TGTGCCAGCAGCTTAGTTTCTACTGAAGCTTTCTTT TRBJ1-1 12 . . TRBV11-2
CASSAPGGRTTEAFF TGTGCCAGCAGTGCCCCTGGTGGCAGAACTACTGAAGCTTTCTTT TRBJ1-1 15 . . TRBV6-5
CASKPPNQPNNEQFF TGTGCCAGCAAGCCTCCCAATCAGCCGAACAATGAGCAGTTCTTC TRBJ2-1 15 . . TRBV6-6
CASSLAGTGNSPLHF TGTGCCAGCAGCTTGGCCGGGACAGGAAATTCACCCCTCCACTTT TRBJ1-6 15 TRBD1 . TRBV5-4
CASSHWGRIIEGYTF TGCGCCAGCAGTCATTGGGGACGGATTATAGAAGGCTACACCTTC TRBJ1-2 15 . few TRBV23-1